One and the same sample provided the 8 T cell receptor beta chains below, sequenced in a study of T cells in Graves' hyperthyroidism and ophthalmopathy. The CDR3 regions of TCR beta were amplified from RNA transcripts. In the first-round RT-PCR of the TCR CDR3, the HTBI primer set was used. MiXCR, run by TCRdb on the multiplex PCR reads, gives a single entry per CDR3 protein. The profile shows around 480,000 distinct CDR3 sequences, 13% to 15% of them singletons. The sample taken for sequencing was blood. The receptor source for this set is a woman aged 18-29 years with Graves' hyperthyroidism.

This clonotype was seen ten or more times. This chain connects TRBV5-1 to TRBJ2-1; the match to TRBD2 covers 10 bases. Trimming took 0 bases from V and 1 from J; bases not matched to a gene: 1. This CDR3 has 16 amino acids. Germline CDR1 is SGHRS and CDR2 is YFSETQ. CDR3 DNA: TGCGCCAGCAGCTTGGCACTAGCGGGATCCTACAATGAGCAGTTCTTC. Translation gives CASSLALAGSYNEQFF.

The chain combines TRBV19 with TRBJ1-2; maybe TRBD1 (6 bases). The V and J ends lost 3 bases and 4 bases respectively, with 15 bases between them. Per the germline V gene, CDR1 is LNHDA and CDR2 is SQIVND (reference sequence). This CDR3 contains 15 residues. The CDR3 coding sequence is TGTGCCAGTAGTATCCCCCCGGCAGGGGCCTATGGCTACACCTTC. Translation gives CASSIPPAGAYGYTF.

This clonotype was found many times. CDR3 bases: TGCAGCGTTGAGTACAGCGGGGGGCAAGAGACCCAGTACTTC. It yields the protein CSVEYSGGQETQYF. This rearrangement joins TRBV29-1 to TRBJ2-5, with 9 bases fitting TRBD2. This CDR3 spans 14 amino acids. Germline-derived CDR1 and CDR2 are SQVTM and ANQGSEA. Losses at the gene ends were 3 bases for V and 2 bases for J; bases not matched to a gene: 4.

This clonotype was recorded many times. At one of its ends the junction is not consistent with the germline gene, which may arise from a read error. This chain joins TRBV20-1 and TRBJ1-5; D perhaps matches TRBD1 (6 bases). The CDR3 length is 14 residues. Germline V gene lookup returns CDR1 DFQATT and CDR2 SNEGSKA (reference sequence). CDR3 DNA sequence: TGCAGTGCTAGAGGGGGGGCGAGCAGTCAGCCCCAGCATTTT. It translates to CSARGGASSQPQHF.

The DNA for the CDR3 is TGCGCCAGCAGCCAAGATCAGTCGGCAGGCGGAGTGACCCAGTACTTC. Protein: CASSQDQSAGGVTQYF. This chain links TRBV4-1 with TRBJ2-5; D uncertain. V was pared by 0 bases and J by 7 bases, with 18 bases between. Germline CDR1 MGHRA, CDR2 YSYEKL. The length of the CDR3 is 16 residues.

The table lists this clonotype with a few counts. This could be a read error, since a much larger clone is one nucleotide away. Here the CDR3 omits its conserved ending phenylalanine or tryptophan, so a read error is the likely source. The J gene is TRBJ2-3, the V gene TRBV30, with 7 bases lining up with TRBD2. Germline V gene data show CDR1 as GTSNPN and CDR2 as SVGIG (reference sequence). This CDR3 region has 13 residues. The junction had 5 bases not matched to a gene; V was cut back by 5 bases and J by 3 bases. The CDR3 DNA follows: TGTGCCTGGGCATCGGGAGGTACAGATACGCAGTATCTT. The encoded protein is CAWASGGTDTQYL.

This clonotype was observed at least ten times. The chain recombines TRBV20-1 with TRBJ1-2; D remains ambiguous. The V gene lost 6 bases and the J gene lost 0 bases, with 8 bases spanning the gap. CDR1 and CDR2 from the germline V gene are DFQATT and SNEGSKA (reference sequence). CDR3 length: 12 residues. The CDR3 bases are TGCAGTGCCGCGGAGGCTAACTATGGCTACACCTTC. Translating gives CSAAEANYGYTF.

Ten or more counts support this clonotype. The chain recombines TRBV5-1 with TRBJ2-3, with 7 bases that match TRBD1. CDR3 length equals 14 residues. The V segment lost 5 bases and the J segment 4 bases; nucleotides outside the gene matches: 7. Germline CDR1 and CDR2: SGHRS and YFSETQ. The CDR3 nucleotides are TGCGCCAGCAGACGGGACAGTAAAGCAGATACGCAGTATTTT. Translation gives CASRRDSKADTQYF.